Shown below are 4 T cell receptor beta chains from a single sample sequenced in a study of blood T cell repertoires in COVID-19. The assay was immunoSEQ multiplex PCR, and TCRdb's table has in-frame clones only and misses some. The sample has roughly 90,000 clones; approximately 88% are singletons. The sample was peripheral blood. The origin of the receptors is a woman aged 80 or over with active or convalescent COVID-19.

This chain connects TRBV5-4 to TRBJ1-2, with D possibly matching TRBD1 (5 bases). The CDR3 contains 12 residues. Looked up from germline, CDR1 is SGHNT and CDR2 is YYREEE (reference sequence). The germline V and J ends were trimmed by 1 base and 9 bases, with 10 bases remaining between them. The CDR3 spells CASSLRGSRYTF. DNA for the CDR3: TGTGCCAGCAGCTTGAGGGGCAGTCGCTACACCTTC. Filled out from reference TRBV5-4 and TRBJ1-2, the complete variable domain reads ETGVTQSPTHLIKTRGQQVTLRCSSQSGHNTVSWYQQALGQGPQFIFQYYREEENGRGNFPPRFSGLQFPNYSSELNVNALELDDSALYLCASSLRGSRYTFGSGTRLTVV.

The rearrangement uses TRBV5-1 and TRBJ1-1; 11 bases are a match to TRBD1. V was pared by 4 bases and J by 5 bases, with 4 bases of the junction left unmatched. Germline values: CDR1 SGHRS, CDR2 YFSETQ. The CDR3 runs to 14 residues. The CDR3 DNA sequence: TGCGCCAGCAGCACCGGGACAGGGGGGACTGAAGCTTTCTTT. Amino acid sequence: CASSTGTGGTEAFF.

The genes are TRBV5-1 and TRBJ2-1, with a possible D match to TRBD2 (7 bases). Germline-derived CDR1 and CDR2 are SGHRS and YFSETQ. The CDR3 runs to 16 residues. The V end was cut by 3 bases, the J end by 6 bases, with 19 bases between. The CDR3: CASSSLGGGAVNEQFF. DNA for the CDR3: TGCGCCAGCAGCTCGCTTGGTGGGGGGGCCGTCAATGAGCAGTTCTTC.

This chain joins TRBV5-6 and TRBJ1-2; 10 bases align to TRBD1. Germline V lookup: CDR1 SGHDT, CDR2 YYEEEE. CDR3 length: 16 residues. The J segment lost 0 bases and the V segment lost 4 bases, leaving 6 bases of the junction unmatched. The CDR3 sequence: CASSAGTGASNYGYTF. The CDR3 nucleotides are TGTGCCAGCAGCGCCGGGACAGGGGCCTCTAACTATGGCTACACCTTC.